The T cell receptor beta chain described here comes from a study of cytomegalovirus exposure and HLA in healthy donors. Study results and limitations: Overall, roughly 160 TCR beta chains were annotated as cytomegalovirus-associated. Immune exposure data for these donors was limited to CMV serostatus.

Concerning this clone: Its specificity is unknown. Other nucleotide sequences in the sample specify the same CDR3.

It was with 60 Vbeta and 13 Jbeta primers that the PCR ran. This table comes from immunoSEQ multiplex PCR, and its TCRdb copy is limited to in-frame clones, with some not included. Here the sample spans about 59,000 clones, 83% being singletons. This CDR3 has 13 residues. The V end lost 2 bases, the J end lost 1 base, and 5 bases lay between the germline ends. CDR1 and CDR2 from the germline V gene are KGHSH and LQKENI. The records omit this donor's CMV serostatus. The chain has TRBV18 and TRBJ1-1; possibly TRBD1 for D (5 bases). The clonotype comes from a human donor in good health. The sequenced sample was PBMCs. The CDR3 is CASSPTGNTEAFF. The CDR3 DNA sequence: TGTGCCAGCTCACCAACAGGGAACACTGAAGCTTTCTTT.